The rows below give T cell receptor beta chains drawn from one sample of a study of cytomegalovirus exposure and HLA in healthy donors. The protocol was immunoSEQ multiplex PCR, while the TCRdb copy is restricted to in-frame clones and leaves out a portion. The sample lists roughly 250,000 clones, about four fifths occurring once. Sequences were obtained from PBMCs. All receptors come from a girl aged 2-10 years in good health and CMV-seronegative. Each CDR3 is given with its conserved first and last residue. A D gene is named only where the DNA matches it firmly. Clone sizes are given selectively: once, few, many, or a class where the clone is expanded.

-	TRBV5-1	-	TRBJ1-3	CASSRRGNTIYF	TGCGCCAGCAGCCGTAGAGGAAACACCATATATTTT
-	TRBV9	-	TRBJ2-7	CASSGGDSYEQYF	TGTGCCAGCAGCGGGGGGGACAGTTACGAGCAGTACTTC
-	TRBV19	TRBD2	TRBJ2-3	CASSMESGGTQYF	TGTGCCAGTAGTATGGAGTCGGGAGGTACGCAGTATTTT
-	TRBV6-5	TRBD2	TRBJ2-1	CASSYGDYHNEQFF	TGTGCCAGCAGTTACGGGGACTACCACAATGAGCAGTTCTTC
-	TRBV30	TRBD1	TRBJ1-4	CASTFWAGGSEKLFF	TGTGCCTCCACCTTCTGGGCAGGGGGTAGCGAAAAACTGTTTTTT
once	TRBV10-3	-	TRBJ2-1	CAISDLASSSYNEQFF	TGTGCCATCAGTGACCTAGCGTCGAGCTCCTACAATGAGCAGTTCTTC
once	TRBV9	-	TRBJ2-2	CASSVDPAATSTNTGELFF	TGTGCCAGCAGCGTAGATCCAGCGGCTACCAGTACGAACACCGGGGAGCTGTTTTTT
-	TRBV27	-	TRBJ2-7	CASSLSFGKPLWDEQYF	TGTGCCAGCAGTTTATCGTTCGGGAAGCCGTTGTGGGACGAGCAGTACTTC
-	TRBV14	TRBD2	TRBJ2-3	CASSDRVTSGRDTQYF	TGTGCCAGCAGCGATCGTGTGACTAGCGGGAGAGATACGCAGTATTTT
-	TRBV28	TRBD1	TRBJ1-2	CASRPGGDYGYTF	TGTGCCAGCAGACCAGGGGGCGACTATGGCTACACCTTC
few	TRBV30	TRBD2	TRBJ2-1	CAWKSGSQPLDEQFF	TGTGCCTGGAAGAGCGGGAGCCAACCTTTGGATGAGCAGTTCTTC
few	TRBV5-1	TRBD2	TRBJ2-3	CASSPGTSGSSSQYF	TGCGCCAGCAGCCCGGGGACTAGCGGGAGCTCATCGCAGTATTTT
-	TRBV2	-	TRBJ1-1	CASSEFDREAFF	TGTGCCAGCAGTGAATTTGACAGGGAAGCTTTCTTT
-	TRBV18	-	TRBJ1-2	CASSPGGDYGYTF	TGTGCCAGCTCACCAGGGGGCGACTATGGCTACACCTTC
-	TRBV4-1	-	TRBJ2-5	CASSQDPGKETQYF	TGCGCCAGCAGCCAAGACCCAGGGAAAGAGACCCAGTACTTC